Each of the 12 T cell receptor beta chains below was sequenced from the same sample in a study of blood T cell repertoires in COVID-19. Clones were sequenced by immunoSEQ multiplex PCR, and TCRdb holds only the in-frame ones, with some missing. The sample shows fewer than 350,000 clones, approximately 83% of them seen only once. Sequences were obtained from PBMCs or T cells enriched from blood (not recorded which). The source of these receptors is a man aged 25-45 years who had recovered from COVID-19.

The V and J genes are TRBV5-4 and TRBJ2-1, with 9 bases that match TRBD2. This CDR3 is 15 amino acids long. Germline V gene lookup returns CDR1 SGHNT and CDR2 YYREEE (reference sequence). V was pared by 5 bases and J by 7 bases, with 10 bases of the junction left unmatched. In nucleotides, the CDR3 is TGTGCCAGCAGGCGCGGGACTAGCTCAGGTAATGAGCAGTTCTTC. It encodes CASRRGTSSGNEQFF.

This chain connects TRBV4-1 to TRBJ2-2; 14 nucleotides match TRBD2. The CDR3 has 17 residues. V dropped 4 bases and J dropped 7; count of bases not matched to a gene: 8. CDR1 and CDR2 from the germline V gene are MGHRA and YSYEKL. CDR3 amino acids: CASSPRLAGGHIGELFF. CDR3 nucleotides: TGCGCCAGCAGCCCCCGACTAGCGGGGGGGCATATCGGGGAGCTGTTTTTT.

The chain combines TRBV25-1 with TRBJ1-1; D is possibly TRBD1 (6 bases). The V end lost 4 bases, the J end lost 7 bases, and 16 bases lay between the germline ends. CDR3 length: 14 residues. Germline assignment: CDR1 MGHDK and CDR2 SYGVNS. The CDR3 sequence is CASSGPQGSGEAFF. As DNA, the CDR3 is TGTGCCAGCAGTGGCCCCCAGGGGTCTGGTGAAGCTTTCTTT.

The rearrangement uses TRBV5-5 and TRBJ2-1, with a possible D match to TRBD1 (5 bases). CDR1 SGHKS and CDR2 YYEKEE come from the germline V gene (reference sequence). V lost 4 bases and J lost 0, with 14 bases in between. There are 16 residues in the CDR3. The CDR3 loop is CASSAGHPSSYNEQFF. Written as DNA, the CDR3 is TGTGCCAGCAGCGCCGGACACCCAAGCTCCTACAATGAGCAGTTCTTC.

The V and J genes are TRBV5-5 and TRBJ2-1, with TRBD1 as a possible D gene (6 bases). There are 15 residues in the CDR3. Between the trimmed V and J ends, which lost 3 bases and 3 bases, there was a span of 13 bases. CDR1 is SGHKS and CDR2 is YYEKEE in the germline V gene (reference sequence). The CDR3 is CASSSRRDNYNEQFF. Written as DNA, the CDR3 is TGTGCCAGCAGCTCGCGACGGGACAACTACAATGAGCAGTTCTTC.

The chain links TRBV11-2 to TRBJ1-2; 7 bases map to TRBD1. Germline V gene sequence: CDR1 SGHAT, CDR2 FQNNGV. Losses at the gene ends were 1 base for V and 0 bases for J; bases not matched to a gene: 5. The CDR3 extends over 16 amino acids. The CDR3 region has the DNA TGTGCCAGCAGCTTAGTCCCGGGACAGCCTAACTATGGCTACACCTTC. Protein product: CASSLVPGQPNYGYTF.

This clone was counted only a few times. Distinct nucleotide sequences in the sample also encode this CDR3. V is TRBV14 and J is TRBJ2-2, with D possibly TRBD1 on 6 matching bases. Per germline, CDR1 SGHDN and CDR2 FVKESK. The CDR3 runs to 14 residues. V lost 4 bases, J lost 2 bases, and 8 bases lay in between. The CDR3 loop reads CASSPGTNTGELFF. The CDR3 DNA is TGTGCCAGCAGCCCCGGGACAAACACCGGGGAGCTGTTTTTT.

V is TRBV6-5 and J is TRBJ1-2; 9 positions agree with TRBD1. V lost 8 bases and J lost 8; bases outside the gene matches: 6. The length of the CDR3 is 12 residues. Germline V gene data show CDR1 as MNHEY and CDR2 as SVGAGI. DNA for the CDR3: TGTGCCAGCGGGGAGACAGGGGGAGGCTACACCTTC. This codes for CASGETGGGYTF.

V gene TRBV4-2 combines with J gene TRBJ2-1; TRBD1 matches 8 bases. The germline gives CDR1 LGHNA, CDR2 YNFKEQ. Trimming at V came to 0 bases and at J to 3 bases, leaving 4 bases not matched to a gene. CDR3 length: 16 residues. The CDR3 coding sequence is TGTGCCAGCAGCCAAGATAGGGGACAGGTCTACAATGAGCAGTTCTTC. The encoded protein is CASSQDRGQVYNEQFF.

The V and J genes are TRBV7-2 and TRBJ2-7; D perhaps matches TRBD1 (6 bases). This CDR3 has 15 amino acids. V dropped 5 bases and J dropped 0 bases, with 14 bases sitting between them. Germline lookup yields CDR1 SGHTA and CDR2 FQGNSA. CDR3 residues: CASSIRQVSSYEQYF. CDR3 bases: TGTGCCAGCAGCATACGACAGGTCAGCTCCTACGAGCAGTACTTC.

V is TRBV7-3 and J is TRBJ2-7, with 7 bases aligning to TRBD1. J gave up 3 bases and V 5 bases, and 22 bases lay outside the gene matches. The CDR3 totals 19 residues. Looked up from germline, CDR1 is SGHTA and CDR2 is FQGTGA. The CDR3 DNA follows: TGTGCCAGCAGCCCAAACGCCCCATTGGGAGCAGGGGGAATCTACGAGCAGTACTTC. It translates to CASSPNAPLGAGGIYEQYF.

The chain has TRBV25-1 and TRBJ1-1; possible D gene TRBD1, 6 bases. Germline V lookup: CDR1 MGHDK, CDR2 SYGVNS. The CDR3 runs 14 residues. V was clipped by 2 bases and J by 3 bases, with 10 bases between them. The DNA of the CDR3 is TGTGCCAGCAGTGAAGAGGACAGCTACACTGAAGCTTTCTTT. This sequence encodes CASSEEDSYTEAFF.